This TCR beta chain came from a study of blood T cell repertoires in COVID-19. V lost 9 bases, J lost 4 bases, and 18 bases stayed unmatched. Germline V lookup: CDR1 MNHEY, CDR2 SMNVEV (reference sequence). CDR3 length: 17 residues. The repertoire was sequenced with immunoSEQ multiplex PCR; TCRdb's copy has only in-frame clones and lacks some. The sample includes 290,000 or so clones, approximately 80% of them seen just once. The TCR was taken from a man aged 35-49 years who had been exposed to COVID-19. This sequence joins TRBV27 and TRBJ1-2; 9 bases are a match to TRBD1. Sequenced input: PBMCs or T cells enriched from blood (not recorded which). In DNA form, the CDR3 reads TGTGCCAGTGCCACCGGGACAGGGATTAGTCGGACCTATGGCTACACCTTC. This translates into CASATGTGISRTYGYTF.